The 21 T cell receptor beta chains in this list originate from one sample, sequenced in a study of cytomegalovirus exposure and HLA in healthy donors. The primer mix had 60 Vbeta and 13 Jbeta primers. Here immunoSEQ multiplex PCR was the method, and the copy in TCRdb shows in-frame clones only, minus some. The table lists 160,000 or so clones, about 82% of them singletons. The sample was PBMCs. The receptors shown here come from a woman in her 30s in good health and CMV-seropositive.

The chain recombines TRBV6-5 with TRBJ2-7; TRBD1 might be the D (6 bases). Trimming stripped 3 bases from V and 2 bases from J, with 8 bases between. The CDR3 sequence is 13 residues long. In germline, CDR1 is MNHEY, CDR2 SVGAGI. The DNA of the CDR3 is TGTGCCAGCAGTTATGGACAGCCCTACGAGCAGTACTTC. Its translation is CASSYGQPYEQYF.

This sequence joins TRBV4-1 and TRBJ1-2; 8 bases match TRBD1. Germline V gene sequence: CDR1 MGHRA, CDR2 YSYEKL. The ends lost 4 bases at V and 7 bases at J; junction bases unmatched: 8. The CDR3 spans 14 residues. CDR3 bases: TGCGCCAGCAGCCGTACGGGACAGGTGCGTGGCTACACCTTC. Amino acids: CASSRTGQVRGYTF.

The V and J genes are TRBV28 and TRBJ1-2, with D possibly TRBD1 on 6 matching bases. The CDR3 sequence is 14 residues long. V shed 3 bases and J shed 6 bases, with 14 bases lying between them. CDR1 and CDR2 (germline): MDHEN, SYDVKM. The CDR3 coding sequence is TGTGCCAGCAGTTTGCAGGGGCGATTGGATGGCTACACCTTC. Translated, it gives CASSLQGRLDGYTF.

The chain links TRBV15 to TRBJ2-3; 10 positions match TRBD1. CDR1 is LNHNV, CDR2 YYDKDF, per germline (reference sequence). J gave up 2 bases and V 0 bases, and 14 bases lay outside the gene matches. This CDR3 contains 20 residues. CDR3 sequence reads: CATSRDYGTGDRSTTDTQYF. CDR3 in DNA: TGTGCCACCAGCAGAGATTATGGGACAGGGGACCGTTCAACCACAGATACGCAGTATTTT.

This rearrangement joins TRBV7-9 to TRBJ1-1, with a tentative D call TRBD1 (6 bases). V was pared by 4 bases and J by 4 bases, with 7 bases between. The CDR3 has 12 amino acids. The germline CDR1 and CDR2 sequences are SEHNR and FQNEAQ (reference sequence). The CDR3, as DNA: TGTGCCAGCAGCTACAGGGCCACTGAAGCTTTCTTT. Translated, it gives CASSYRATEAFF.

The genes are TRBV11-1 and TRBJ2-2, with 11 positions matching TRBD1. The CDR3 has 17 amino acids. The J segment lost 4 bases and the V segment lost 5 bases, leaving 9 bases of the junction unmatched. CDR1 and CDR2 (germline): SGHAT, FQDESV (reference sequence). CDR3 nucleotides: TGTGCCAGCAGCCCCTCTCTGGGACAGGGGGGCACCGGGGAGCTGTTTTTT. Residues: CASSPSLGQGGTGELFF.

The chain links TRBV7-6 to TRBJ1-2; D remains ambiguous. Germline CDR1 reads SGHVS; CDR2 reads FNYEAQ. V was trimmed by 5 bases and J by 4 bases, leaving 26 bases between them. The CDR3 contains 18 residues. CDR3 residues: CASSPIRSQSIISYGYTF. The CDR3 bases are TGTGCCAGCAGCCCAATAAGGTCACAGTCAATTATCTCCTATGGCTACACCTTC.

The rearrangement joins TRBV7-8 to TRBJ1-6, with 8 bases fitting TRBD1. The V and J ends lost 1 base and 6 bases, in that order; junction bases with no gene match: 5. This CDR3 has 16 residues. Germline V lookup: CDR1 SGHVS, CDR2 FQNEAQ. CDR3 residues: CASSLVFRGPNSPLHF. The CDR3 DNA reads TGTGCCAGCAGCTTAGTTTTCAGGGGGCCTAATTCACCCCTCCACTTT.

The chain uses TRBV4-3 and TRBJ2-1, with a possible D match to TRBD1 (6 bases). The CDR3 length is 15 residues. The ends were cut back, 4 bases at V and 8 bases at J, with 18 bases in the middle. Looked up from germline, CDR1 is LGHNA and CDR2 is YSLEER. The CDR3 DNA reads as TGCGCCAGCAGCCCGTTTACAGGGTCACGGGATGAGCAGTTCTTC. This translates into CASSPFTGSRDEQFF.

This sequence joins TRBV2 and TRBJ2-2; 11 nucleotides align to TRBD1. CDR1 and CDR2 from the germline V gene are SNHLY and FYNNEI. V trimming: 5 bases; J trimming: 6 bases; junction bases outside the gene matches: 5. The CDR3 covers 15 residues. DNA for the CDR3: TGTGCCAGCAGTTCGGACAGGGGGCGCGCCGGGGAGCTGTTTTTT. This translates into CASSSDRGRAGELFF.

The rearrangement links TRBV19 to TRBJ2-7, with D perhaps matching TRBD2 (7 bases). Looked up from germline, CDR1 is LNHDA and CDR2 is SQIVND (reference sequence). V was trimmed by 1 base and J by 1 base, leaving 11 bases between them. The CDR3 contains 15 residues. The CDR3 DNA follows: TGTGCCAGTAGTATAGCGGGGGGCGAGTCCTACGAGCAGTACTTC. This gives the protein CASSIAGGESYEQYF.

The chain uses TRBV6-6 and TRBJ2-3; no clear D gene. CDR3 length: 13 amino acids. CDR1 MNHNY and CDR2 SVGAGI come from the germline V gene (reference sequence). V was trimmed by 5 bases and J by 2 bases, leaving 8 bases between them. The CDR3 is CASSGAITDTQYF. The CDR3 DNA reads as TGTGCCAGCAGTGGAGCAATCACAGATACGCAGTATTTT.

DNA of the CDR3: TGTGCCAGCAGTGACCGGGTTAATACGCAGTATTTT. This codes for CASSDRVNTQYF. The chain joins TRBV6-1 to TRBJ2-3, with unresolved D. This CDR3 is built from 12 residues. The V end lost 3 bases, the J end lost 7 bases, and 8 bases lay between the germline ends. The germline CDR1 and CDR2 sequences are MNHNS and SASEGT.

This chain connects TRBV19 to TRBJ1-1; D gene ambiguous. The CDR3 consists of 13 residues. CDR1 and CDR2 (germline): LNHDA, SQIVND (reference sequence). V lost 4 bases to trimming and J lost 4 bases, with 10 bases between them. The CDR3 loop reads CASSRSGITEAFF. CDR3 nucleotide sequence: TGTGCCAGTAGTAGATCGGGGATCACTGAAGCTTTCTTT.

This clone came up a few times. The chain joins TRBV7-2 to TRBJ1-2; 12 nucleotides line up with TRBD1. J lost 7 bases, V lost 3 bases, and 3 bases had no gene match. This CDR3 region has 14 residues. In germline, CDR1 is SGHTA, CDR2 FQGNSA. CDR3 nucleotide sequence: TGTGCCAGCAGCTTGGGGACAGGGGGCCGTGGCTACACCTTC. Amino acid sequence: CASSLGTGGRGYTF.

The rearrangement links TRBV6-5 to TRBJ1-5; 7 bases align to TRBD1. V was clipped by 5 bases and J by 6 bases; unmatched bases: 10. Looked up from germline, CDR1 is MNHEY and CDR2 is SVGAGI. There are 15 residues in the CDR3. The CDR3 is CASSQTGSGGQPQHF. The DNA for the CDR3 is TGTGCCAGCAGTCAGACAGGGTCAGGGGGTCAGCCCCAGCATTTT.

This clone occurred once. This specimen includes other DNA sequences encoding the same CDR3. The CDR3 reads CASSVGHLNTEAFF. The CDR3 bases are TGTGCCAGCAGCGTAGGACATCTGAACACTGAAGCTTTCTTT. The J gene is TRBJ1-1, the V gene TRBV9; D is undetermined. Per germline, CDR1 SGDLS and CDR2 YYNGEE. This CDR3 is 14 amino acids long. Trimming shortened V by 0 bases and J by 0 bases, and 6 bases separated the two germline ends.

The rearrangement joins TRBV7-9 to TRBJ2-7; D is uncertain. V dropped 1 base and J dropped 5 bases, with 6 bases sitting between them. The CDR3 is 12 amino acids. Germline V gene sequence: CDR1 SEHNR, CDR2 FQNEAQ (reference sequence). CDR3 in DNA: TGTGCCAGCAGCTTAGATGTCAACGAGCAGTACTTC. Residues: CASSLDVNEQYF. Complete variable domain (other parts from reference TRBV7-9 and TRBJ2-7): DTGVSQNPRHKITKRGQNVTFRCDPISEHNRLYWYRQTLGQGPEFLTYFQNEAQLEKSRLLSDRFSAERPKGSFSTLEIQRTEQGDSAMYLCASSLDVNEQYFGPGTRLTVT.

The chain recombines TRBV7-7 with TRBJ2-5; TRBD1 agrees at 10 bases. V shed 5 bases, J shed 3 bases, and the junction held 3 bases outside the gene matches. The CDR3 extends over 14 amino acids. Germline V gives CDR1 SSHAT, CDR2 FNYEAQ (reference sequence). For the CDR3, the DNA is TGTGCCAGCAGCACCGGGACAGGGGAAGAGACCCAGTACTTC. Protein: CASSTGTGEETQYF.

The chain links TRBV18 to TRBJ2-3; possibly TRBD2 for D (6 bases). The CDR3 contains 16 residues. V lost 1 base to trimming and J lost 2 bases, with 13 bases between them. Germline-derived CDR1 and CDR2 are KGHSH and LQKENI. DNA for the CDR3: TGTGCCAGCTCACCACGGTTGGGACTGATCACAGATACGCAGTATTTT. This encodes CASSPRLGLITDTQYF.

The genes are TRBV7-2 and TRBJ1-1; D is perhaps TRBD1 (5 bases). Germline lookup yields CDR1 SGHTA and CDR2 FQGNSA. The V end lost 2 bases, the J end lost 4 bases, and 14 bases lay between the germline ends. This CDR3 region has 15 residues. For the CDR3, the DNA is TGTGCCAGCAGCTTACGAGACAGCCCCTTCACTGAAGCTTTCTTT. Amino acid sequence: CASSLRDSPFTEAFF.